This T cell receptor beta chain derives from a study of CD8+ T cells in alopecia areata. Overall study: The study gave treated patients oral tofacitinib at 5 to 10 mg twice daily. Study outcomes and limitations: Many expanded lesional clones remained in scalp and blood on tofacitinib. Among the top 100, expanded CD8+ clones were significantly decreased by tofacitinib, as was scalp clonality.

CDR1 is SGHDT, CDR2 YYEEEE, per germline. V gave up 4 bases and J gave up 8 bases, with 16 bases separating them. The CDR3 length is 15 residues. RNA was extracted and reverse transcribed into cDNA as the sequencing template. Produced via immunoSEQ multiplex PCR; TCRdb's table is partial and in-frame only. This repertoire shows about 190,000 clones, about three fifths found once; its top ten account for 4.2%. The sample's treatment: oral pan-JAK inhibitor, 5-10 mg twice daily. Sorted out of PBMCs were CD4+ T cells and CD8+ T cells. Remarks on this clone: The target antigen is unknown.

The source of this sequence is a human donor with alopecia areata. This chain joins TRBV5-6 and TRBJ1-6; possible D gene TRBD1, 5 bases. The source was CD4+ T cells sorted from blood, collected at week 4, from a patient treated with tofacitinib. CDR3 sequence reads: CASSPGTGLYSPLHF. As DNA, the CDR3 is TGTGCCAGCAGCCCGGGAACAGGCCTCTATTCACCCCTCCACTTT.